This T cell receptor beta chain was sequenced for a study of OX40 agonist ivuxolimab in advanced cancers. Generated by immunoSEQ multiplex PCR, the TCRdb table keeps only in-frame clones and is missing some. The data hold some 68,000 clones, with about 83% observed a single time. The CDR3 totals 15 residues. In germline, CDR1 is SGHNT, CDR2 YYREEE (reference sequence). V shed 0 bases and J shed 4 bases, with 12 bases lying between them. This material consisted of CD4+ or CD8+ T cells sorted from blood, taken in a trial of the OX40 agonist ivuxolimab. The rearrangement uses TRBV5-4 and TRBJ2-3, with TRBD2 as a possible D gene (5 bases). The source is an adult with an advanced solid tumor such as melanoma, head and neck, liver or kidney cancer. The CDR3 here is CASSLGLSGADTQYF. The CDR3 DNA reads as TGTGCCAGCAGCTTGGGGCTATCCGGGGCAGATACGCAGTATTTT. Full variable domain (outside the CDR3, taken from reference TRBV5-4 and TRBJ2-3): ETGVTQSPTHLIKTRGQQVTLRCSSQSGHNTVSWYQQALGQGPQFIFQYYREEENGRGNFPPRFSGLQFPNYSSELNVNALELDDSALYLCASSLGLSGADTQYFGPGTRLTVL.